These 7 T cell receptor beta chains came from one sample sequenced in a study of blood T cell repertoires in COVID-19. The table came from immunoSEQ multiplex PCR; TCRdb's copy has only in-frame clones and leaves some out. The sample records 48,000 or so clones, 80% to 90% being singletons. Sequenced material: peripheral blood. The receptor set was obtained from a woman older than 75 with COVID-19, enrolled during active disease.

The chain recombines TRBV11-2 with TRBJ2-1; TRBD1 matches at 10 bases. V shed 5 bases, J shed 0 bases, and the junction held 4 bases outside the gene matches. Germline V gives CDR1 SGHAT, CDR2 FQNNGV. The CDR3 totals 16 residues. This CDR3 reads CASSTRQGASYNEQFF. The CDR3 coding sequence is TGTGCCAGCAGCACGCGACAGGGGGCCTCCTACAATGAGCAGTTCTTC.

The V and J genes are TRBV12-3 or TRBV12-4 and TRBJ2-7; D gene unclear. The CDR3 covers 13 residues. V was clipped by 3 bases and J by 6 bases, with 12 bases between them. The CDR3 protein is CASSFFRSGEQYF. As DNA, the CDR3 is TGTGCCAGCAGTTTTTTCAGGTCCGGCGAGCAGTACTTC.

The gene calls are TRBV5-1 and TRBJ1-5; no firm D call. CDR1 and CDR2 (germline): SGHRS, YFSETQ. V lost 0 bases and J lost 6, with 16 bases in between. This CDR3 is built from 16 residues. The CDR3 is CASSLGQLQEGQPQHF. CDR3 nucleotide sequence: TGCGCCAGCAGCTTGGGTCAGCTCCAGGAGGGTCAGCCCCAGCATTTT.

The J gene is TRBJ2-3, the V gene TRBV9; a possible D gene is TRBD2 (6 bases). Per germline, CDR1 SGDLS and CDR2 YYNGEE. The V end lost 3 bases, the J end lost 3 bases, and 17 bases lay between the germline ends. There are 16 residues in the CDR3. DNA of the CDR3: TGTGCCAGCAGCGAAGCGGACTACCCGGGAACAGATACGCAGTATTTT. This encodes CASSEADYPGTDTQYF.

The chain is built from TRBV4-2 and TRBJ2-2; TRBD2 might be the D (6 bases). V was pared by 1 base and J by 6 bases, with 15 bases between. Germline assignment: CDR1 LGHNA and CDR2 YNFKEQ. The length of the CDR3 is 16 residues. The CDR3 coding sequence is TGTGCCAGCAGCCAAGGGATCGGGAGTTGGGCCGGGGAGCTGTTTTTT. This translates into CASSQGIGSWAGELFF.

This rearrangement joins TRBV21-1 to TRBJ2-3; whether TRBD2, the table's D call, matches the DNA was not checked. TRBV21-1 is marked as a pseudogene. The CDR3 loop spans 16 amino acids. CDR3 in amino acids: CASSSRPPGSTDTQYF. The CDR3 DNA sequence: TGTGCCAGCAGCTCCCGCCCGCCGGGGAGCACAGATACGCAGTATTTT.

This chain joins TRBV12-3 or TRBV12-4 and TRBJ2-3; D is unresolved. The ends were cut back, 1 base at V and 14 bases at J, with 7 bases in the middle. The CDR3 sequence is 10 residues long. DNA for the CDR3: TGTGCCAGCAGTTTAGGAGGTAGGTATTTT. It is translated as CASSLGGRYF.